The 17 T cell receptor beta chains listed next were all sequenced from one sample in a study of blood T cell repertoires in COVID-19. Some clones are missing from TCRdb's copy, which holds only in-frame ones; the method was immunoSEQ multiplex PCR. The top ten clones hold more than 9% of a sample with roughly 350,000 clones, around 87% of them seen once. The specimen sequenced was peripheral blood. The receptors stem from a young woman with COVID-19, enrolled during active disease.

The J gene is TRBJ2-1, the V gene TRBV27, with 7 bases lining up with TRBD1. V shed 5 bases and J 6 bases; nucleotides not matched to a gene: 10. The CDR3 totals 15 residues. CDR1 is MNHEY and CDR2 is SMNVEV in the germline V gene (reference sequence). The CDR3 spells CASSLTGTVINEQFF. The CDR3 nucleotides read TGTGCCAGCAGTCTCACCGGGACAGTAATCAATGAGCAGTTCTTC.

This rearrangement joins TRBV7-9 to TRBJ2-7; 8 bases are a match to TRBD1. V shed 8 bases and J 3 bases; nucleotides not matched to a gene: 9. The CDR3 covers 14 residues. Germline CDR1 and CDR2: SEHNR and FQNEAQ (reference sequence). CDR3 sequence (DNA): TGTGCCAGCGGGCGTTGGACAGGGAACTACGAGCAGTACTTC. Its protein is CASGRWTGNYEQYF.

The chain is built from TRBV10-3 and TRBJ2-1; TRBD1 is a possible D gene (5 bases). CDR1 and CDR2 from the germline V gene are ENHRY and SYGVKD. This CDR3 has 14 residues. V lost 6 bases and J 6 bases, leaving 15 bases between the germline ends. The DNA of the CDR3 is TGTGCCATCAGGCAGGGTAGGCAGGGCAATGAGCAGTTCTTC. This encodes CAIRQGRQGNEQFF.

The J gene is TRBJ2-1, the V gene TRBV19; D may be TRBD2 (5 bases). Trimming pared 5 bases from V and 3 bases from J, leaving 8 bases between. The CDR3 covers 13 residues. Germline V lookup: CDR1 LNHDA, CDR2 SQIVND (reference sequence). This CDR3 is CASSGSFYNEQFF. For the CDR3, the DNA is TGTGCCAGTAGTGGGAGTTTCTACAATGAGCAGTTCTTC.

The genes are TRBV6-5 and TRBJ2-6; D may be TRBD2 (5 bases). Trimming shortened V by 9 bases and J by 4 bases, and 13 bases separated the two germline ends. There are 14 residues in the CDR3. The V gene's germline CDR1 is MNHEY and CDR2 SVGAGI. The CDR3 protein is CASTPEAGANVLTF. Here the CDR3 DNA reads TGTGCCAGTACCCCGGAGGCAGGGGCCAACGTCCTGACTTTC.

The V call is TRBV30, the J call TRBJ1-1; D gene ambiguous. CDR1 and CDR2 from the germline V gene are GTSNPN and SVGIG (reference sequence). V lost 3 bases, J lost 1 base, and 9 bases lay in between. CDR3 size: 13 residues. CDR3 region: CAWRPGANTEAFF. The CDR3 DNA sequence: TGTGCCTGGAGGCCTGGAGCGAACACTGAAGCTTTCTTT.

As for this clone: This same CDR3 is encoded by further DNA sequences in the sample. The V call is TRBV5-1, the J call TRBJ2-7; 7 nucleotides align to TRBD2. This CDR3 contains 14 residues. J gave up 3 bases and V 4 bases, and 7 bases lay outside the gene matches. Per the germline V gene, CDR1 is SGHRS and CDR2 is YFSETQ. The CDR3 sequence: CASSPREGLYEQYF. The DNA of the CDR3 is TGCGCCAGCAGCCCAAGGGAGGGACTCTACGAGCAGTACTTC. The complete variable domain, with remaining parts taken from reference TRBV5-1 and TRBJ2-7, reads KAGVTQTPRYLIKTRGQQVTLSCSPISGHRSVSWYQQTPGQGLQFLFEYFSETQRNKGNFPGRFSGRQFSNSRSEMNVSTLELGDSALYLCASSPREGLYEQYFGPGTRLTVT.

This rearrangement joins TRBV7-2 to TRBJ2-2; perhaps TRBD1 as D (6 bases). Trimming left V 1 base short and J 5 bases short, with 14 bases between. CDR1 is SGHTA and CDR2 is FQGNSA in the germline V gene. This CDR3 contains 16 residues. In DNA, the CDR3 is TGTGCCAGCAGCTTAGAAGAAGTCAGGGGTACCGGGGAGCTGTTTTTT. It codes for CASSLEEVRGTGELFF.

The V and J genes are TRBV19 and TRBJ2-3; D gene uncertain. Germline V gives CDR1 LNHDA, CDR2 SQIVND (reference sequence). Trimming took 3 bases from V and 2 from J, leaving 18 bases between them. CDR3 size: 17 residues. This chain's CDR3 is CASSISASRDHTDTQYF. CDR3 DNA: TGTGCCAGTAGTATCAGCGCCAGCCGAGACCACACAGATACGCAGTATTTT.

The chain couples TRBV27 to TRBJ2-3, with a tentative D call TRBD2 (6 bases). CDR3 length: 14 residues. Trimming shortened V by 4 bases and J by 5 bases, and 13 bases separated the two germline ends. The germline V gene has CDR1 MNHEY and CDR2 SMNVEV (reference sequence). The DNA of the CDR3 is TGTGCCAGCAGTTCTCCGGGACTGGGAGATACGCAGTATTTT. Its protein is CASSSPGLGDTQYF.

V and J are TRBV9 and TRBJ1-2; TRBD1 might be the D (6 bases). The CDR3 contains 16 residues. Per the germline V gene, CDR1 is SGDLS and CDR2 is YYNGEE. V lost 4 bases, J lost 4 bases, and 20 bases lay in between. Here the CDR3 DNA reads TGTGCCAGCAGCCTCTATAATCTGGACAGCGGCTATGGCTACACCTTC. Its translation is CASSLYNLDSGYGYTF.

This chain connects TRBV4-1 to TRBJ1-5; D remains ambiguous. This CDR3 spans 15 amino acids. The V end lost 1 base, the J end lost 1 base, and 8 bases lay between the germline ends. CDR1 MGHRA and CDR2 YSYEKL come from the germline V gene. This CDR3 is CASSQGVGSNQPQHF. CDR3 DNA: TGCGCCAGCAGCCAAGGGGTGGGCAGCAATCAGCCCCAGCATTTT.

The chain uses TRBV3-1 (or the pseudogene TRBV3-2) and TRBJ1-1; TRBD1 agrees at 8 bases. The germline V gene encodes CDR1 LGHDT and CDR2 YNNKEL (reference sequence). The CDR3 covers 14 residues. After removal of 4 bases from V and 3 bases from J, the junction contained 4 bases not matched to a gene. The CDR3 loop reads CASSPTGGDTEAFF. The CDR3 DNA reads as TGTGCCAGCAGCCCTACAGGGGGTGACACTGAAGCTTTCTTT.

The rearrangement links TRBV9 to TRBJ2-7; tentative D call: TRBD1 (5 bases). CDR1 is SGDLS, CDR2 YYNGEE, per germline. The V gene lost 0 bases and the J gene lost 2 bases, with 6 bases spanning the gap. The CDR3 is 13 residues long. CDR3 sequence reads: CASSVGTTYEQYF. The DNA of the CDR3 is TGTGCCAGCAGCGTAGGGACAACCTACGAGCAGTACTTC.

This clone was detected only once. This chain joins TRBV28 and TRBJ2-7; perhaps TRBD1 as D (5 bases). Germline CDR1 MDHEN, CDR2 SYDVKM. The V end was cut by 2 bases, the J end by 2 bases, with 7 bases between. The CDR3 sequence is 13 residues long. CDR3 bases: TGTGCCAGCAGTTTAATGGGGCCCTACGAGCAGTACTTC. Its translation is CASSLMGPYEQYF.

The chain is built from TRBV10-3 and TRBJ2-7, with D perhaps matching TRBD2 (5 bases). Germline CDR1 is ENHRY and CDR2 is SYGVKD. The CDR3 totals 15 residues. Between the trimmed V and J ends, which lost 4 bases and 0 bases, there was a span of 13 bases. For the CDR3, the DNA is TGTGCCATCAGTGGCCGACTGGGGAGCTCCTACGAGCAGTACTTC. It yields the protein CAISGRLGSSYEQYF.

This chain connects TRBV7-3 to TRBJ2-7; TRBD2 matches 8 bases. Germline assignment: CDR1 SGHTA and CDR2 FQGTGA. With 4 bases clipped from V and 6 bases from J, the junction kept 8 bases outside the gene matches. CDR3 length equals 14 residues. CDR3 in amino acids: CASSSPGTRGEQYF. CDR3 coding DNA: TGTGCCAGCAGCTCCCCCGGGACTAGGGGCGAGCAGTACTTC.